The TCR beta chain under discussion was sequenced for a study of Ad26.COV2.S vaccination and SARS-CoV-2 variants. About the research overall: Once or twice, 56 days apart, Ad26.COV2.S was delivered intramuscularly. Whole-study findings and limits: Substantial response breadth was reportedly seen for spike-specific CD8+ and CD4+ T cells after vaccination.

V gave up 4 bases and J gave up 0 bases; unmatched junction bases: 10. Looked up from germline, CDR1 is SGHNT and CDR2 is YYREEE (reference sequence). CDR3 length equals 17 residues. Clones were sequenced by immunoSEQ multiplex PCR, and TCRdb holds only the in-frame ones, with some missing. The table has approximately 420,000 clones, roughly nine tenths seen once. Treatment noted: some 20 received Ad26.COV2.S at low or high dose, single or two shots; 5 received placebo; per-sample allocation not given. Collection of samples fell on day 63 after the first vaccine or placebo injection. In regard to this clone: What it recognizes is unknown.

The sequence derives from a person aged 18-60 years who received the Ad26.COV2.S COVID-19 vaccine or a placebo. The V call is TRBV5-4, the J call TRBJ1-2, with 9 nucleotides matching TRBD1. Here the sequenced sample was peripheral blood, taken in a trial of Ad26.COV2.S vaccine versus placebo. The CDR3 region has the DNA TGTGCCAGCAGCCGCGGACAGGGGTTTCCCCCTAACTATGGCTACACCTTC. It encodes CASSRGQGFPPNYGYTF.